The 10 T cell receptor beta chains given below trace back to one sample, sequenced in a study of post-analysis software for immune sequencing data. Built from TCR beta cDNA, the libraries had unique molecular identifiers in them. TCRdb re-derived calls from the PCR reads in MiXCR, one entry per CDR3 protein. Of about 820,000 distinct CDR3 sequences in the sample, roughly half were seen once. Antigens for these TCRs are unknown. Study conclusions and caveats: Higher frequency in patients than in controls was seen for five TRBV segments, with TRBV5-6, TRBV5-1 and TRBV20-1 among them.

Specimen: blood. Every receptor here comes from a girl aged 5-17 years with multiple sclerosis.

This chain uses TRBV6-1 with TRBJ1-2, with a weak D call TRBD1 (5 bases). Germline values: CDR1 MNHNS, CDR2 SASEGT. V gave up 7 bases and J gave up 3 bases, with 9 bases separating them. The CDR3 loop spans 12 amino acids. The CDR3 sequence: CASKGADYGYTF. Here the CDR3 DNA reads TGTGCCAGCAAAGGGGCGGACTATGGCTACACCTTC.

This clonotype was seen only a few times. The chain recombines TRBV5-1 with TRBJ2-7; perhaps TRBD1 as D (7 bases). The CDR3 runs 14 residues. Trimming removed 6 bases from V and 4 bases from J, with 17 bases in between. From germline, CDR1 is SGHRS and CDR2 YFSETQ. The CDR3 DNA is TGCGCCAGCACCAGGGGGGAGAGGCAGTACGAGCAGTACTTC. Residues: CASTRGERQYEQYF.

This clonotype was counted between two and nine times. DNA for the CDR3: TGCAGCGTTACTGAAGAGACCCAGTACTTC. Translated: CSVTEETQYF. This sequence joins TRBV29-1 and TRBJ2-5; D remains ambiguous. CDR1 SQVTM and CDR2 ANQGSEA come from the germline V gene. This CDR3 region has 10 residues. Deletions cut 5 bases from V and 3 bases from J, with 4 bases between.

In this sample, this clonotype turned up a few times. The chain couples TRBV6-6 to TRBJ2-7, with D perhaps assigned TRBD1 or TRBD2 (6 bases each). V lost 8 bases and J lost 0, with 8 bases in between. The CDR3 totals 12 residues. Germline V CDR1 and CDR2: MNHNY, SVGAGI (reference sequence). DNA of the CDR3: TGTGCCAGCGGGGGGCCCTCCTACGAGCAGTACTTC. Encoded protein: CASGGPSYEQYF.

The chain links TRBV20-1 to TRBJ2-3; unclear D gene. The CDR3 is made up of 16 amino acids. Trimming removed 5 bases from V and 5 bases from J, with 23 bases in between. Germline values: CDR1 DFQATT, CDR2 SNEGSKA (reference sequence). CDR3 residues: CSAVTPGVGQRDTQYF. The CDR3 DNA is TGCAGTGCTGTCACACCCGGAGTAGGGCAAAGAGATACGCAGTATTTT.

This clonotype has a handful of counts. V is TRBV20-1 and J is TRBJ2-7, with a weak D call TRBD2 (5 bases). The CDR3 has 15 residues. Trimming cost V 3 bases and J 2 bases, with 17 bases left between them. The germline V gene has CDR1 DFQATT and CDR2 SNEGSKA (reference sequence). The CDR3 nucleotides read TGCAGTGCTAGTGTTGCGGGCAGGTCAGCCTACGAGCAGTACTTC. Its translation: CSASVAGRSAYEQYF.

This clonotype was observed a single time. J is TRBJ1-1 and V is TRBV6-5, with D tentatively TRBD1 (5 bases). The germline V gene has CDR1 MNHEY and CDR2 SVGAGI. The V end was cut by 0 bases, the J end by 4 bases, with 12 bases between. This CDR3 has 15 residues. Here the CDR3 DNA reads TGTGCCAGCAGTTACTCCCGGGGCAGCGGCACTGAAGCTTTCTTT. Its protein product is CASSYSRGSGTEAFF.

The chain is built from TRBV20-1 and TRBJ1-1; D may be TRBD1 (5 bases). Trimming cost V 3 bases and J 2 bases, with 19 bases left between them. This CDR3 has 16 residues. CDR1 DFQATT and CDR2 SNEGSKA come from the germline V gene (reference sequence). This chain's CDR3 is CSASGGLGGPNTEAFF. CDR3 nucleotide sequence: TGCAGTGCTAGTGGGGGATTGGGGGGACCAAACACTGAAGCTTTCTTT.

This clonotype was counted only a few times. The genes are TRBV4-1 and TRBJ2-7, with TRBD2 matching 11 bases. With V trimmed by 4 bases and J by 2 bases, 4 bases remained unmatched. The CDR3 is 15 residues long. Germline assignment: CDR1 MGHRA and CDR2 YSYEKL. This CDR3 reads CASSRGTSGTYEQYF. CDR3 coding DNA: TGCGCCAGCAGCCGGGGGACTAGCGGAACCTACGAGCAGTACTTC.

The V and J genes are TRBV6-9 and TRBJ2-7; 10 nucleotides line up with TRBD1. The CDR3 length is 15 residues. Losses at the gene ends were 5 bases for V and 3 bases for J; bases not matched to a gene: 7. Germline V CDR1 and CDR2: MNHGY, SVAAGI. The CDR3 spells CASSKPGQGFYEQYF. CDR3 DNA sequence: TGTGCCAGCAGTAAGCCGGGACAGGGGTTCTACGAGCAGTACTTC.